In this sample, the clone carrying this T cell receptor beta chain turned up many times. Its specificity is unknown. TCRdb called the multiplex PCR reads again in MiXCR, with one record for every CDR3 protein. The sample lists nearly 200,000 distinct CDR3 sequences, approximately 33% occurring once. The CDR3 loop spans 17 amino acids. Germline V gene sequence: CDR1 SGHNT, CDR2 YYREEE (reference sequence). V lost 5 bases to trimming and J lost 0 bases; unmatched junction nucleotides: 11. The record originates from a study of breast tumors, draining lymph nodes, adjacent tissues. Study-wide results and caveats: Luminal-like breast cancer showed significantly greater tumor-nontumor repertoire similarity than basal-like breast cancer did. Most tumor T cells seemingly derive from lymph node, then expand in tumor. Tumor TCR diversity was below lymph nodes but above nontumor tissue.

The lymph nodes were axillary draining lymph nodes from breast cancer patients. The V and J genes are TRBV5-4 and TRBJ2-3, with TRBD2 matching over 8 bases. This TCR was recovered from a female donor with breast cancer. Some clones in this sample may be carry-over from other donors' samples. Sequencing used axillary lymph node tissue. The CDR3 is CASRYTTSGASTDTQYF. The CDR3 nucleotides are TGTGCCAGCAGATACACCACTAGCGGAGCTAGCACAGATACGCAGTATTTT.